The clone carrying this T cell receptor beta chain was recorded many times. This record belongs to a study of early T cells in non-severe SARS-CoV-2 infection. Researchers tagged individual cDNA molecules with unique molecular identifiers. TCRdb reprocessed the 5' RACE reads with MiXCR, giving one entry per CDR3 protein. The sample contains over 50,000 distinct CDR3 sequences, 10% to 13% of which appear only once. This TCR came from an adult who was a healthcare worker with PCR-confirmed SARS-CoV-2 infection or an uninfected control (not recorded which). The specimen was whole blood.

The CDR3 reads CSAENPTTYNEQFF. CDR3 nucleotide sequence: TGCAGTGCTGAGAACCCCACTACATACAATGAGCAGTTCTTC. The rearrangement links TRBV20-1 to TRBJ2-1, with D unclear. This CDR3 spans 14 amino acids. V lost 5 bases to trimming and J lost 4 bases, with 15 bases between them. Germline assignment: CDR1 DFQATT and CDR2 SNEGSKA (reference sequence).